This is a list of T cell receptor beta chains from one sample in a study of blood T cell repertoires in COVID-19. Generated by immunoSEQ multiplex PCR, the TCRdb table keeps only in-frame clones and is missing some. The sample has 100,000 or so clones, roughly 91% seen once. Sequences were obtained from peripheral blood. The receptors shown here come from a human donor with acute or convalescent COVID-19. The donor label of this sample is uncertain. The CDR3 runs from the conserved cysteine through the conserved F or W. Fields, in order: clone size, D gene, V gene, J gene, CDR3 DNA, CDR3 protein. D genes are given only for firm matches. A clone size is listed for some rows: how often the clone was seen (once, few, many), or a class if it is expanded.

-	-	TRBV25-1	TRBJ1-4	TGTGCCAGCAGCTACAGACGGGATGAAGAGAAACTGTTTTTT	CASSYRRDEEKLFF
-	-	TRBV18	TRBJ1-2	TGTGCCAGCTCACCAGGGGAGGGAAATGGCTACACCTTC	CASSPGEGNGYTF
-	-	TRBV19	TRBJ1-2	TGTGCCAGTAGTTCGGGAACCAACTATGGCTACACCTTC	CASSSGTNYGYTF
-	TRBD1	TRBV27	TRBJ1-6	TGTGCCAGCAGTCTTAGACAGGGATTGATTAATTCACCCCTCCACTTT	CASSLRQGLINSPLHF
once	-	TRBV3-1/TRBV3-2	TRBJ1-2	TGTGCCAGCAGCCAAGGAGGGCAGGGGAACTATGGCTACACCTTC	CASSQGGQGNYGYTF
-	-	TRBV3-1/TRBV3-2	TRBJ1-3	TGTGCCAGCAGCCAAGGGGCATGGGCCTCTGGAAACACCATATATTTT	CASSQGAWASGNTIYF
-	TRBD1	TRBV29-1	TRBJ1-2	TGCAGCGTTGGAACAGGGGGCTATGGCTACACCTTC	CSVGTGGYGYTF
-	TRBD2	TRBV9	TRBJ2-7	TGTGCCAGCGGTGCGGGAGCCTACGAGCAGTACTTC	CASGAGAYEQYF
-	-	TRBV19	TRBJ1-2	TGTGCCAGTAGTAGACAGAACTATGGCTACACCTTC	CASSRQNYGYTF
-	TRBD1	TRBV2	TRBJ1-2	TGTGCCAACTCCCCGGGACAGGGAAACTATGGCTACACCTTC	CANSPGQGNYGYTF
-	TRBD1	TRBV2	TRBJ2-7	TGTGCCAGCAGTGAAATACAGGGGCCCTCCGGCGAGCAGTACTTC	CASSEIQGPSGEQYF
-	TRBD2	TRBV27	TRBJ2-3	TGTGCCAGCAGATACTCTAGCGGGAGTAGCACAGATACGCAGTATTTT	CASRYSSGSSTDTQYF
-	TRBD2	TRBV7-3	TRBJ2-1	TGTGCCAGCAGCTTAAGCGGGAGTTCCTACAATGAGCAGTTCTTC	CASSLSGSSYNEQFF
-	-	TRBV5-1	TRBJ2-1	TGCGCCAGCAGCTTGGGCCTCCCGGGGTACAATGAGCAGTTCTTC	CASSLGLPGYNEQFF
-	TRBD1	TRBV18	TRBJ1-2	TGTGCCAGCTCACTCATGGACAGGGGACAAGGCTACACCTTC	CASSLMDRGQGYTF
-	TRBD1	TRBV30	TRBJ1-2	TGTGCCTGGAGTCCTGACCAGGGGGCGGGTGGCTACACCTTC	CAWSPDQGAGGYTF
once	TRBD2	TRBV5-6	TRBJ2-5	TGTGCCAGCAGCCCCGGGACTAGCGGGGGGGCGTTGGAGACCCAGTACTTC	CASSPGTSGGALETQYF
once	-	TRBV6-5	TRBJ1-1	TGTGCCAGCAGCCCAGGACAGAACACTGAAGCTTTCTTT	CASSPGQNTEAFF
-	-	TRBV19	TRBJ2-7	TGTGCCAGTAGGGCCAGGGGCATCGACGAGCAGTACTTC	CASRARGIDEQYF
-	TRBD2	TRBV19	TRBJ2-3	TGTGCCAGTAGGTCGTATAGCGGGAGAGGTTCAGATACGCAGTATTTT	CASRSYSGRGSDTQYF
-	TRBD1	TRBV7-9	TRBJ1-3	TGTGCCAGCAGCCCGCTGTGGACAGGGGGAGGAAACACCATATATTTT	CASSPLWTGGGNTIYF
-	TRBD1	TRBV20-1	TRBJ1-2	TGCAGTGCTAGTAAGCAGGGGGCTGGCTATGGCTACACCTTC	CSASKQGAGYGYTF
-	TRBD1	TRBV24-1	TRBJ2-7	TGTGCCACCAGTGACTGGACAGGTTCTGGGGGCGTATACGAGCAGTACTTC	CATSDWTGSGGVYEQYF
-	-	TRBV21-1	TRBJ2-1	TGTGCCAGCACGAGGGAGGGCGAGAACAATGAGCAGTTCTTC	CASTREGENNEQFF
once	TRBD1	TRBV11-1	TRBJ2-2	TGTGCCAGCAGCTTAGGGACAGGGGAAGGCGGGGAGCTGTTTTTT	CASSLGTGEGGELFF
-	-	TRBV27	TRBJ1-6	TGTGCCAGCAGTCCCTGGGGGGGGAATTCACCCCTCCACTTT	CASSPWGGNSPLHF
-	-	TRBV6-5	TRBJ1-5	TGTGCCAGCAGCCCCGAGAATCATAGCAATCAGCCCCAGCATTTT	CASSPENHSNQPQHF
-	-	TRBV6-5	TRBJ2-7	TGTGCCAGCAATAGGGGGTACGAACTCTACGAGCAGTACTTC	CASNRGYELYEQYF
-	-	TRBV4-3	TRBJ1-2	TGCGCCAGCAGCCAGGACACAACCGGTAGCTATGGCTACACCTTC	CASSQDTTGSYGYTF
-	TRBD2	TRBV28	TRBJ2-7	TGTGCCAGCAGTACGAGCGGACTAGCTGAAAGCGACGAGCAGTACTTC	CASSTSGLAESDEQYF
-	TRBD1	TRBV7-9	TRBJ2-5	TGTGCCAGCAGCCTAAGGACAGGAGAGACCCAGTACTTC	CASSLRTGETQYF
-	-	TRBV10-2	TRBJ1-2	TGCGCCAGCAGTGTGTCTGCAGGAACTAACTATGGCTACACCTTC	CASSVSAGTNYGYTF
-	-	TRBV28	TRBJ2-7	TGTGCCAGCGATATCAGGGGCTCCTACGAGCAGTACTTC	CASDIRGSYEQYF
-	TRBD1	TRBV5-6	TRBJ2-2	TGTGCCACCGGAAGACAGGGGCCCGGGGAGCTGTTTTTT	CATGRQGPGELFF
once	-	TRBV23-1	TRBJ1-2	TGCGCCAGCAGTCGCGGCAATGGCTACACCTTC	CASSRGNGYTF
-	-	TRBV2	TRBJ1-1	TGTGCCAGCAGCCGACGCGGACAGCGATTTTCTGAAGCTTTCTTT	CASSRRGQRFSEAFF
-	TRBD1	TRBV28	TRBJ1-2	TGTGCCAGCTCCGGGGCAGGGGGCCTTTACTATGGCTACACCTTC	CASSGAGGLYYGYTF
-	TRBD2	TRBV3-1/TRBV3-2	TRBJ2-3	TGTGCCAGCAGCCAAGAACATAGCGGGGGGGCCGTGGGCACAGATACGCAGTATTTT	CASSQEHSGGAVGTDTQYF
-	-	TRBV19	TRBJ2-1	TGTGCCAGTAGTATAGATGGAGGCACCCAGAATGAGCAGTTCTTC	CASSIDGGTQNEQFF
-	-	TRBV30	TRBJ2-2	TGTGCCTGGAGTCGGGACTCCACCGGGGAGCTGTTTTTT	CAWSRDSTGELFF
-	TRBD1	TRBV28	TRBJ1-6	TGTGCCAGCAGTTCTACAGGGGAAGGGGATTCACCCCTCCACTTT	CASSSTGEGDSPLHF
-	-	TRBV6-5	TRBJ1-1	TGTGCCAGCAGTTTTCAGGAAGTGAACACTGAAGCTTTCTTT	CASSFQEVNTEAFF